The rows below give T cell receptor beta chains drawn from one sample of a study of shared clonotypes between healthy human individuals. Assay: immunoSEQ multiplex PCR; the TCRdb copy retains only in-frame clones and omits some. In the table there are 560,000 or so clones, roughly 96% of which are singletons. Sequenced material: naive CD8+ T cells sorted from blood. The receptors shown here come from a woman aged 30 to 39 in good health. Both conserved end residues are part of each CDR3. A D gene is named only where the DNA matches it firmly. Some rows have no size entry. The others give once, few or many, or a class for an expanded clone.

.,.,TRBJ2-7,TRBV27,CASSLSLGERLYEQYF,TGTGCCAGCAGTTTATCCTTGGGTGAGCGATTATACGAGCAGTACTTC
.,TRBD2,TRBJ2-7,TRBV27,CASSLRGAGTYEQYF,TGTGCCAGCAGTTTGCGGGGGGCGGGGACCTACGAGCAGTACTTC
.,TRBD2,TRBJ2-7,TRBV11-2,CASSLSGGAFEQYF,TGTGCCAGCAGCTTGTCGGGAGGGGCGTTCGAGCAGTACTTC
.,.,TRBJ1-1,TRBV28,CASSFWGKTEAFF,TGTGCCAGCAGTTTTTGGGGGAAAACTGAAGCTTTCTTT
.,.,TRBJ1-1,TRBV5-8,CASSSRRGMNTEAFF,TGTGCCAGCAGCTCCCGACGTGGTATGAACACTGAAGCTTTCTTT
.,.,TRBJ2-5,TRBV13,CASSLGAQGASQYF,TGTGCCAGCAGCTTAGGCGCACAGGGAGCGTCCCAGTACTTC
.,TRBD1,TRBJ2-7,TRBV7-7,CASSLKGGGEQYF,TGTGCCAGCAGCTTGAAAGGGGGCGGGGAGCAGTACTTC
.,TRBD2,TRBJ2-2,TRBV27,CASSLGTSGGELFF,TGTGCCAGCAGTTTGGGGACTAGCGGCGGGGAGCTGTTTTTT
.,TRBD2,TRBJ2-2,TRBV9,CASSGREPNTGELFF,TGTGCCAGCAGCGGGCGGGAGCCGAACACCGGGGAGCTGTTTTTT
.,.,TRBJ2-7,TRBV6-1,CASYGGSSYEQYF,TGTGCCAGCTATGGAGGGAGCTCCTACGAGCAGTACTTC
.,TRBD2,TRBJ2-1,TRBV6-4,CASSDLASGGNEQFF,TGTGCCAGCAGTGACTTGGCTAGCGGGGGCAATGAGCAGTTCTTC
.,TRBD2,TRBJ2-7,TRBV19,CASSLRLADEQYF,TGTGCCAGTAGTCTTCGACTAGCGGACGAGCAGTACTTC
.,.,TRBJ2-2,TRBV28,CASSQPPLASSNTGELFF,TGTGCCAGCAGCCAACCCCCCTTAGCTAGCAGTAACACCGGGGAGCTGTTTTTT
.,.,TRBJ2-2,TRBV27,CASSTGQNTGELFF,TGTGCCAGCAGTACGGGACAAAACACCGGGGAGCTGTTTTTT
.,TRBD2,TRBJ2-5,TRBV27,CASSWSGLAGLQETQYF,TGTGCCAGCAGTTGGTCGGGGCTAGCGGGTCTACAAGAGACCCAGTACTTC
.,TRBD1,TRBJ1-1,TRBV7-9,CASSSGTGESLNTEAFF,TGTGCCAGCAGTTCCGGGACAGGGGAGAGTCTGAACACTGAAGCTTTCTTT
.,.,TRBJ1-1,TRBV7-2,CASSHTQGTEAFF,TGTGCCAGCAGCCACACTCAAGGAACTGAAGCTTTCTTT
.,.,TRBJ1-1,TRBV19,CASSSRLGWNTEAFF,TGTGCCAGTAGTTCTCGACTTGGTTGGAACACTGAAGCTTTCTTT
.,.,TRBJ2-7,TRBV28,CASSGSSYEQYF,TGTGCCAGCTCGGGGTCCTCCTACGAGCAGTACTTC
.,TRBD2,TRBJ2-7,TRBV29-1,CSVEGKSSGTLYEQYF,TGCAGCGTTGAGGGCAAATCGAGCGGGACCTTGTACGAGCAGTACTTC
.,TRBD2,TRBJ2-7,TRBV9,CASSVGGGGAYEQYF,TGTGCCAGCAGCGTAGGGGGGGGAGGGGCCTACGAGCAGTACTTC
.,.,TRBJ2-7,TRBV27,CASSFGQTYEQYF,TGTGCCAGCAGCTTCGGGCAGACCTACGAGCAGTACTTC
.,.,TRBJ1-1,TRBV7-9,CASRTHRATEAFF,TGTGCCAGCAGAACACACAGGGCCACTGAAGCTTTCTTT
.,TRBD2,TRBJ2-1,TRBV4-1,CASSTQAGEYNEQFF,TGCGCCAGCAGTACACAGGCGGGGGAATACAATGAGCAGTTCTTC
.,.,TRBJ2-1,TRBV28,CASSPRGRGRYNEQFF,TGTGCCAGCAGCCCCCGGGGCAGGGGAAGGTACAATGAGCAGTTCTTC
.,TRBD1,TRBJ2-7,TRBV30,CAWTGTAYEQYF,TGTGCCTGGACCGGGACAGCCTACGAGCAGTACTTC
once,TRBD2,TRBJ2-3,TRBV13,CASSTESGRGSDTQYF,TGTGCCAGCAGCACCGAAAGCGGGAGAGGATCAGATACGCAGTATTTT
few,.,TRBJ1-5,TRBV19,CASKPLGNQPQHF,TGTGCCAGTAAGCCCCTAGGCAATCAGCCCCAGCATTTT
.,.,TRBJ1-1,TRBV9,CASSGGGNTEAFF,TGTGCCAGCAGCGGCGGGGGGAACACTGAAGCTTTCTTT
.,.,TRBJ2-3,TRBV28,CASSFRGSDTQYF,TGTGCCAGCAGTTTTCGGGGGTCAGATACGCAGTATTTT
.,.,TRBJ2-1,TRBV7-9,CASSLITGIYNEQFF,TGTGCCAGCAGCTTGATTACAGGGATCTACAATGAGCAGTTCTTC
once,TRBD1,TRBJ1-1,TRBV28,CASRARDSVDTEAFF,TGTGCCAGCAGGGCCCGGGACAGCGTCGACACTGAAGCTTTCTTT
.,.,TRBJ1-5,TRBV19,CASSIQYLSNQPQHF,TGTGCCAGTAGTATCCAGTACCTTAGCAATCAGCCCCAGCATTTT
.,.,TRBJ1-3,TRBV13,CASSLFAGNTIYF,TGTGCCAGCAGTCTTTTTGCAGGAAACACCATATATTTT
.,.,TRBJ2-1,TRBV25-1,CASSIDSAFNEQFF,TGTGCCAGCAGCATCGACAGTGCCTTCAATGAGCAGTTCTTC
once,.,TRBJ2-7,TRBV5-1,CASSLEVPGSIYEQYF,TGCGCCAGCAGCTTGGAAGTCCCAGGTTCGATCTACGAGCAGTACTTC
.,.,TRBJ2-2,TRBV28,CASSLSSGLNTGELFF,TGTGCCAGCAGTTTATCGTCAGGGCTGAACACCGGGGAGCTGTTTTTT
.,.,TRBJ1-1,TRBV6-1,CASSEFRDMNTEAFF,TGTGCCAGCAGTGAATTTAGGGACATGAACACTGAAGCTTTCTTT
.,TRBD2,TRBJ2-7,TRBV13,CASSPGLAYEQYF,TGTGCCAGCAGTCCCGGACTAGCCTACGAGCAGTACTTC
once,.,TRBJ2-1,TRBV5-1,CASSYSGGRDEQFF,TGCGCCAGCAGCTACTCGGGGGGCCGGGATGAGCAGTTCTTC
.,.,TRBJ1-1,TRBV13,CASSLDTGSNTEAFF,TGTGCCAGCAGCTTAGATACGGGATCAAACACTGAAGCTTTCTTT
.,.,TRBJ1-5,TRBV27,CASSLFFGGNQPQHF,TGTGCCAGCAGTTTATTCTTTGGGGGGAATCAGCCCCAGCATTTT
.,.,TRBJ2-7,TRBV9,CASSVKSYPYEQYF,TGTGCCAGCAGCGTTAAAAGTTACCCCTACGAGCAGTACTTC
.,TRBD2,TRBJ2-1,TRBV27,CASGTSDYEQFF,TGTGCCAGCGGGACTAGCGATTATGAGCAGTTCTTC
.,TRBD1,TRBJ2-7,TRBV7-9,CASSKPTTGVVSYEQYF,TGTGCCAGCAGCAAACCGACGACAGGGGTGGTATCCTACGAGCAGTACTTC
.,.,TRBJ2-5,TRBV18,CASSPGTRYQETQYF,TGTGCCAGCTCACCCGGGACCCGGTACCAAGAGACCCAGTACTTC
.,.,TRBJ2-7,TRBV4-1,CASSQVHSGYEQYF,TGCGCCAGCAGCCAAGTGCACAGCGGCTACGAGCAGTACTTC
once,.,TRBJ2-7,TRBV9,CASSENGGVYEQYF,TGTGCCAGCAGCGAAAACGGAGGGGTCTACGAGCAGTACTTC
.,.,TRBJ1-2,TRBV6-5,CASSNLFEGGYGYTF,TGTGCCAGCAGTAACCTCTTTGAGGGGGGATATGGCTACACCTTC
.,.,TRBJ2-1,TRBV7-8,CASSAYTDLGDEQFF,TGTGCCAGCAGCGCTTACACAGATCTAGGGGATGAGCAGTTCTTC
.,TRBD2,TRBJ2-1,TRBV27,CASSVLGLAGENTYNEQFF,TGTGCCAGCAGTGTTCTGGGGTTAGCGGGGGAGAATACCTACAATGAGCAGTTCTTC
.,.,TRBJ1-5,TRBV6-8,CASSYCPDSRDYSNQPQHF,TGTGCCAGCAGTTACTGCCCGGATTCTAGGGACTATAGCAATCAGCCCCAGCATTTT
.,TRBD2,TRBJ2-7,TRBV7-2,CASSYGLAYQRSSYEQYF,TGTGCCAGCAGCTACGGACTAGCGTATCAAAGGAGCTCCTACGAGCAGTACTTC
.,TRBD2,TRBJ2-1,TRBV25-1,CASSEGLAGGDEQFF,TGTGCCAGCAGTGAAGGGCTAGCGGGAGGGGATGAGCAGTTCTTC
.,TRBD2,TRBJ2-3,TRBV27,CASSLGERESEDTQYF,TGTGCCAGCAGTTTGGGAGAGCGGGAGTCGGAAGATACGCAGTATTTT
once,.,TRBJ2-3,TRBV29-1,CSVEPAAYASTDTQYF,TGCAGCGTTGAGCCTGCCGCGTATGCTAGCACAGATACGCAGTATTTT
.,TRBD1,TRBJ1-2,TRBV27,CASSLSGDSYGYTF,TGTGCCAGCAGTTTGTCGGGGGACAGCTATGGCTACACCTTC
once,TRBD2,TRBJ2-1,TRBV19,CASSIMGGTSFYNEQFF,TGTGCCAGTAGTATTATGGGGGGGACTAGCTTTTACAATGAGCAGTTCTTC